One and the same sample provided the 20 T cell receptor beta chains below, sequenced in a study of cytomegalovirus exposure and HLA in healthy donors. TCRdb's copy holds only in-frame clones and misses some; the assay was immunoSEQ multiplex PCR. The sample gives 120,000 or so clones, roughly 89% of which show up once; approximately 1.1% is in the top ten. Material: PBMCs. The origin of the receptors is a woman under 30 in good health and CMV-seronegative.

The chain links TRBV28 to TRBJ2-7; D might be TRBD1 (5 bases). Germline V CDR1 and CDR2: MDHEN, SYDVKM. CDR3 size: 10 residues. V gave up 10 bases and J gave up 3 bases, with 7 bases separating them. The CDR3 spells CATQGYEQYF. The CDR3 nucleotides are TGTGCCACCCAGGGCTACGAGCAGTACTTC.

The chain has TRBV4-3 and TRBJ1-4, with D possibly TRBD1 on 6 matching bases. This CDR3 spans 15 amino acids. Trimming left V 3 bases short and J 7 bases short, with 15 bases between. CDR1 is LGHNA and CDR2 is YSLEER in the germline V gene. CDR3 residues: CASSQLQGASEKLFF. CDR3 coding DNA: TGCGCCAGCAGCCAGTTACAGGGAGCGAGTGAAAAACTGTTTTTT.

The V and J genes are TRBV5-1 and TRBJ1-1; possibly TRBD1 for D (5 bases). The CDR3 length is 14 residues. Germline V gene data show CDR1 as SGHRS and CDR2 as YFSETQ. V was trimmed by 0 bases and J by 1 base, leaving 7 bases between them. DNA for the CDR3: TGCGCCAGCAGCTTGGCGGGGGGGAACACTGAAGCTTTCTTT. It specifies CASSLAGGNTEAFF.

V is TRBV4-2 and J is TRBJ2-1, with TRBD2 matching 10 bases. The CDR3 has 17 amino acids. Per germline, CDR1 LGHNA and CDR2 YNFKEQ. V was pared by 4 bases and J by 8 bases, with 14 bases of the junction left unmatched. CDR3 bases: TGTGCCAGCAGCCCGCTTCAGGAAACTAGCGGGGAGGATGAGCAGTTCTTC. Protein: CASSPLQETSGEDEQFF.

This chain connects TRBV2 to TRBJ1-2; D ambiguous. CDR3 length equals 13 residues. V lost 2 bases and J lost 4, with 8 bases in between. Germline CDR1 and CDR2: SNHLY and FYNNEI. The CDR3 spells CASSEPAGYGYTF. The CDR3 DNA is TGTGCCAGCAGTGAACCGGCGGGCTATGGCTACACCTTC.

This clone is a singleton in its sample. This chain connects TRBV6-5 to TRBJ2-1, with 7 positions matching TRBD2. Trimming at V came to 1 base and at J to 7 bases, leaving 7 bases not matched to a gene. CDR3 size: 15 residues. Germline V gives CDR1 MNHEY, CDR2 SVGAGI. The CDR3 nucleotides read TGTGCCAGCAGTTACTGGGCTAGCGGCTCGAATGAGCAGTTCTTC. It encodes CASSYWASGSNEQFF.

This sequence joins TRBV10-3 and TRBJ2-6, with D perhaps matching TRBD2 (6 bases). The CDR3 covers 16 residues. Germline assignment: CDR1 ENHRY and CDR2 SYGVKD. The germline V and J ends were trimmed by 8 bases and 0 bases, with 14 bases remaining between them. The CDR3 bases are TGTGCCATCCGGCGAGCGGGCGTCTCTGGGGCCAACGTCCTGACTTTC. As protein: CAIRRAGVSGANVLTF.

This sequence joins TRBV30 and TRBJ2-5; 10 bases map to TRBD1. This CDR3 comprises 13 residues. Germline V CDR1 and CDR2: GTSNPN, SVGIG (reference sequence). V gave up 8 bases and J gave up 7 bases; unmatched junction bases: 10. The CDR3 nucleotides read TGTGCCAGCGAGCGGGACAGGGGTACGACCCAGTACTTC. Protein: CASERDRGTTQYF.

The chain combines TRBV14 with TRBJ2-7, with D possibly matching TRBD1 (6 bases). The CDR3 covers 14 residues. V was trimmed by 4 bases and J by 3 bases, leaving 13 bases between them. Germline assignment: CDR1 SGHDN and CDR2 FVKESK. This CDR3 reads CASSPPGHIYEQYF. For the CDR3, the DNA is TGTGCCAGCAGCCCCCCGGGACATATCTACGAGCAGTACTTC. Using reference TRBV14 and TRBJ2-7 for the parts outside the CDR3, the full variable domain is EAGVTQFPSHSVIEKGQTVTLRCDPISGHDNLYWYRRVMGKEIKFLLHFVKESKQDESGMPNNRFLAERTGGTYSTLKVQPAELEDSGVYFCASSPPGHIYEQYFGPGTRLTVT.

The chain couples TRBV6-1 to TRBJ2-7; 8 bases line up with TRBD1. V lost 7 bases to trimming and J lost 3 bases; unmatched junction nucleotides: 8. This CDR3 has 14 residues. CDR1 is MNHNS and CDR2 is SASEGT in the germline V gene. CDR3 sequence reads: CASKGTGRGYEQYV. DNA for the CDR3: TGTGCCAGCAAAGGGACAGGAAGGGGCTACGAGCAGTACGTC.

The chain links TRBV6-1 to TRBJ2-1; 10 nucleotides align to TRBD1. V was pared by 9 bases and J by 8 bases, with 10 bases of the junction left unmatched. In germline, CDR1 is MNHNS, CDR2 SASEGT. The CDR3 runs 14 residues. The CDR3 is CASKTGQGMDEQFF. The CDR3 bases are TGTGCCAGTAAAACGGGACAGGGGATGGATGAGCAGTTCTTC.

This chain uses TRBV28 with TRBJ2-1; 7 positions agree with TRBD1. The CDR3 is 15 amino acids. The germline V gene has CDR1 MDHEN and CDR2 SYDVKM. V shed 5 bases, J shed 7 bases, and the junction held 11 bases outside the gene matches. The CDR3 coding sequence is TGTGCCAGCAGTCTCCCCGGGACAGTCACAAATGAGCAGTTCTTC. It translates to CASSLPGTVTNEQFF.

The chain uses TRBV5-6 and TRBJ2-2; D might be TRBD2 (5 bases). The length of the CDR3 is 14 residues. Germline V gene sequence: CDR1 SGHDT, CDR2 YYEEEE. V shed 8 bases and J shed 6 bases, with 17 bases lying between them. The CDR3 DNA reads TGTGCCAGTTGCCCCTCTAGCAGTTCCGGGGAGCTGTTTTTT. Translation: CASCPSSSSGELFF.

The rearrangement links TRBV6-5 to TRBJ2-7; D is possibly TRBD1 (5 bases). Germline CDR1 and CDR2: MNHEY and SVGAGI. V was pared by 8 bases and J by 7 bases, with 12 bases between. CDR3 size: 11 residues. As DNA, the CDR3 is TGTGCCAGCCACCAGGGCTGGGAGCAGTACTTC. This translates into CASHQGWEQYF.

About this clone: Other DNA sequences in this sample translate to the same CDR3. V and J are TRBV29-1 and TRBJ2-1; 7 nucleotides line up with TRBD1. The CDR3 loop spans 13 amino acids. Germline V gene data show CDR1 as SQVTM and CDR2 as ANQGSEA. The CDR3 spells CSGQVPTYNEQFF. The CDR3 DNA reads as TGCTCCGGACAGGTCCCTACTTACAATGAGCAGTTCTTC.

The rearrangement links TRBV6-5 to TRBJ1-4; D is unresolved. The CDR3 spans 16 residues. Germline V gene data show CDR1 as MNHEY and CDR2 as SVGAGI. Between the trimmed V and J ends, which lost 0 bases and 7 bases, there was a span of 15 bases. CDR3 protein: CASSYSIYGVGEKLFF. DNA for the CDR3: TGTGCCAGCAGTTACTCGATATACGGGGTTGGTGAAAAACTGTTTTTT.

This sequence joins TRBV19 and TRBJ1-2; D not certain. This CDR3 is built from 11 residues. The germline CDR1 and CDR2 sequences are LNHDA and SQIVND (reference sequence). V was pared by 6 bases and J by 5 bases, with 7 bases between. For the CDR3, the DNA is TGTGCCAGTAGCCTACGGTATGGCTACACCTTC. This codes for CASSLRYGYTF.

The V call is TRBV2, the J call TRBJ2-5; weak D call: TRBD1 (6 bases). CDR1 is SNHLY and CDR2 is FYNNEI in the germline V gene. This CDR3 is built from 14 residues. The V end lost 3 bases, the J end lost 0 bases, and 8 bases lay between the germline ends. In DNA form, the CDR3 reads TGTGCCAGCAGTGAGGGGGCCGACCAAGAGACCCAGTACTTC. The encoded protein is CASSEGADQETQYF.

This chain joins TRBV5-1 and TRBJ1-2; D is unclear. With 4 bases removed from V and 2 bases from J, the gap between germline ends came to 6 bases. The length of the CDR3 is 12 residues. CDR1 and CDR2 (germline): SGHRS, YFSETQ. The CDR3 region has the DNA TGCGCCAGCAGCGGGGAGAACTATGGCTACACCTTC. Translation gives CASSGENYGYTF.

The J gene is TRBJ2-5, the V gene TRBV6-5; 9 bases align to TRBD1. CDR3 length: 14 amino acids. Losses at the gene ends were 5 bases for V and 5 bases for J; bases not matched to a gene: 6. The germline CDR1 and CDR2 sequences are MNHEY and SVGAGI. The CDR3 DNA follows: TGTGCCAGCAGTACAACAGGGGGCTTGGAGACCCAGTACTTC. It specifies CASSTTGGLETQYF.